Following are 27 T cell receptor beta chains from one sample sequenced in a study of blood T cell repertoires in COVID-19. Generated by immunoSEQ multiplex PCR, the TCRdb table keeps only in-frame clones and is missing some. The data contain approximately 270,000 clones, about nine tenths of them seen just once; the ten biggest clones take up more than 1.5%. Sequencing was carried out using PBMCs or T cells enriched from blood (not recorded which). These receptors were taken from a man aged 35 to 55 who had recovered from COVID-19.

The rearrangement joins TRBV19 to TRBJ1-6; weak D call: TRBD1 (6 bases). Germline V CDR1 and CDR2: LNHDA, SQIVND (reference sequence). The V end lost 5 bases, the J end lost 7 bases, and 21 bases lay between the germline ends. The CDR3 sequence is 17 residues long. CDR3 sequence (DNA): TGTGCCAGTAGTTTCCCCCGGCAAGGGACATGGAATTCACCCCTCCACTTT. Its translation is CASSFPRQGTWNSPLHF.

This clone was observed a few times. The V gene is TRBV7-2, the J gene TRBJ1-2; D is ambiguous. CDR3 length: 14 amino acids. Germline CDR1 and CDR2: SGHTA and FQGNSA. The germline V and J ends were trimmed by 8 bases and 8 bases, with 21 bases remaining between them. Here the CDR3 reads CASSENGPPGGYTF. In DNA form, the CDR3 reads TGTGCCAGCTCCGAAAACGGCCCCCCGGGGGGCTACACCTTC. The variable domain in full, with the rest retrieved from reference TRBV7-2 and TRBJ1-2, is GAGVSQSPSNKVTEKGKDVELRCDPISGHTALYWYRQSLGQGLEFLIYFQGNSAPDKSGLPSDRFSAERTGGSVSTLTIQRTQQEDSAVYLCASSENGPPGGYTFGSGTRLTVV.

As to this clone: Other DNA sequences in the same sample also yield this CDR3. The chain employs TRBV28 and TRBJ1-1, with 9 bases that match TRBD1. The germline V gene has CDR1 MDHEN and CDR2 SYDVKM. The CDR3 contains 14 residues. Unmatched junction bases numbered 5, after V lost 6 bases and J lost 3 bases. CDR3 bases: TGTGCCAGCAGCCTAGGACAGGGGTACACTGAAGCTTTCTTT. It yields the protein CASSLGQGYTEAFF. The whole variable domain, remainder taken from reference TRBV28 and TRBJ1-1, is DVKVTQSSRYLVKRTGEKVFLECVQDMDHENMFWYRQDPGLGLRLIYFSYDVKMKEKGDIPEGYSVSREKKERFSLILESASTNQTSMYLCASSLGQGYTEAFFGQGTRLTVV.

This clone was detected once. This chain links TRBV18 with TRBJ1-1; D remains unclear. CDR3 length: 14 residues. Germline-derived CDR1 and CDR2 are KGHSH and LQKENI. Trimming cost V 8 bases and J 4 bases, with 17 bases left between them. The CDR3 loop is CASQARGPPTEAFF. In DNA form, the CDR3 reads TGTGCCAGCCAAGCTCGGGGTCCCCCCACTGAAGCTTTCTTT.

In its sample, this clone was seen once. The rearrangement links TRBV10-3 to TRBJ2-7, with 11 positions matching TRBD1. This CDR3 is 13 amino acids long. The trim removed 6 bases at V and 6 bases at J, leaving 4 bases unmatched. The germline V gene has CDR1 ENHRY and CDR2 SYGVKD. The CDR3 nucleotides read TGTGCCATCAGGGACAGGGGGCCCCTCGAGCAGTACTTC. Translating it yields CAIRDRGPLEQYF.

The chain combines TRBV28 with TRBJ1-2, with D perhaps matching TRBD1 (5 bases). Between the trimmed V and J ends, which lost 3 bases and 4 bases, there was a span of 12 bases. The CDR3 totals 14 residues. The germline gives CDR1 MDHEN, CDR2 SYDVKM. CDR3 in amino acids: CASSLAGLVYGYTF. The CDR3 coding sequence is TGTGCCAGCAGTTTGGCAGGGTTAGTCTATGGCTACACCTTC.

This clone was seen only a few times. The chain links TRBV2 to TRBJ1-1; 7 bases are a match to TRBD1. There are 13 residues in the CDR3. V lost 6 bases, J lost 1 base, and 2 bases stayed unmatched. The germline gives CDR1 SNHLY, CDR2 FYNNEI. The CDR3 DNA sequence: TGTGCCAGCAGGACAGGGTGGAACACTGAAGCTTTCTTT. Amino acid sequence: CASRTGWNTEAFF.

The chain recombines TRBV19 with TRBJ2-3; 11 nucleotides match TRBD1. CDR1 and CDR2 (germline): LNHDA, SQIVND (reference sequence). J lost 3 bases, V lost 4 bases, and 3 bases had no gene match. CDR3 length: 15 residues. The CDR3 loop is CASSTGTGGTDTQYF. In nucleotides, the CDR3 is TGTGCCAGTAGTACCGGGACAGGGGGTACAGATACGCAGTATTTT. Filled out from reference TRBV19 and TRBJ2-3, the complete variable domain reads DGGITQSPKYLFRKEGQNVTLSCEQNLNHDAMYWYRQDPGQGLRLIYYSQIVNDFQKGDIAEGYSVSREKKESFPLTVTSAQKNPTAFYLCASSTGTGGTDTQYFGPGTRLTVL.

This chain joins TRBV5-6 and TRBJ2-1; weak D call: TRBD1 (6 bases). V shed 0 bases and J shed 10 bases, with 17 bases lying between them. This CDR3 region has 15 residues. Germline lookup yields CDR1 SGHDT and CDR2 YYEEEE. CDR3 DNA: TGTGCCAGCAGCTTGGCCGTAAACCAGGGGCAAGAGCAGTTCTTC. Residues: CASSLAVNQGQEQFF.

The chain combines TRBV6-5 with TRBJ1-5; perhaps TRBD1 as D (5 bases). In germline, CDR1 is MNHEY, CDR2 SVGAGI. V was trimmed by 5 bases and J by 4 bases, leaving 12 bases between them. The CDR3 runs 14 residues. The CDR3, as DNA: TGTGCCAGCAGTATCGCGGGGGGTAATCAGCCCCAGCATTTT. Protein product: CASSIAGGNQPQHF.

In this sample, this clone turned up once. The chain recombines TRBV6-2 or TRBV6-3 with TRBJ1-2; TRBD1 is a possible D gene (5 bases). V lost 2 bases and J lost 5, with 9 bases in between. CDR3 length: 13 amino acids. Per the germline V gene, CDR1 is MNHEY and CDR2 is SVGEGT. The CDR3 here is CASSYDRAYGYTF. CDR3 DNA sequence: TGTGCCAGCAGTTACGACAGAGCTTATGGCTACACCTTC.

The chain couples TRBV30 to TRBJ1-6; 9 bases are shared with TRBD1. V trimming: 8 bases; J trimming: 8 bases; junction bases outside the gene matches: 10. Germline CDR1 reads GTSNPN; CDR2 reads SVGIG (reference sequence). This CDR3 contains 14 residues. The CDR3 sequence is CAGSLTGGDSPLHF. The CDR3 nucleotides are TGTGCCGGAAGCTTGACAGGGGGTGATTCACCCCTCCACTTT.

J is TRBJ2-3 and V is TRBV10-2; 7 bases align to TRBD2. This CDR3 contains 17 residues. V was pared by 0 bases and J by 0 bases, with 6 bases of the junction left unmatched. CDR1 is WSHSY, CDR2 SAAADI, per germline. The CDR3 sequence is CASSESLAVSSTDTQYF. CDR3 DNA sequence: TGCGCCAGCAGTGAGTCTCTAGCGGTTTCTAGCACAGATACGCAGTATTTT.

The CDR3: CASSSVYLNTGELFF. The CDR3 DNA is TGTGCCAGCAGCTCGGTCTACCTGAACACCGGGGAGCTGTTTTTT. This chain uses TRBV7-9 with TRBJ2-2, with unresolved D. The ends were cut back, 4 bases at V and 1 base at J, with 10 bases in the middle. The length of the CDR3 is 15 residues. Germline values: CDR1 SEHNR, CDR2 FQNEAQ (reference sequence).

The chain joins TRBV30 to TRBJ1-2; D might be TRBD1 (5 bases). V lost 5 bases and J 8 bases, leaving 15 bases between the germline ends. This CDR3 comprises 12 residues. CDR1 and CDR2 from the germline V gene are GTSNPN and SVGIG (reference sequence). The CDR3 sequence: CAWGFGGNGYTF. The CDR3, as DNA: TGTGCCTGGGGCTTTGGGGGGAACGGCTACACCTTC.

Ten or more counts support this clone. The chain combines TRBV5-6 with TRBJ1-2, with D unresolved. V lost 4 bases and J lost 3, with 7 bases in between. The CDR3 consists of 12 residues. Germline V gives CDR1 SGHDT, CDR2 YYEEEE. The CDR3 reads CASSISHYGYTF. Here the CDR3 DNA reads TGTGCCAGCAGCATCAGTCACTATGGCTACACCTTC.

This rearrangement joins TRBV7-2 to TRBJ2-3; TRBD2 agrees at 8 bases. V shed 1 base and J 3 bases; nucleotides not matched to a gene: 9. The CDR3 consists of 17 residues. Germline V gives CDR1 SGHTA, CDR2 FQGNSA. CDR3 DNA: TGTGCCAGCAGCTTAGTAGGGACTAGGGTTACGACAGATACGCAGTATTTT. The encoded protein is CASSLVGTRVTTDTQYF.

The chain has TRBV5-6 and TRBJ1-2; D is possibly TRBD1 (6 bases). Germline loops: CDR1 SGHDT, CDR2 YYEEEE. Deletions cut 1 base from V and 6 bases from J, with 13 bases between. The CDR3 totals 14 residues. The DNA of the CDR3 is TGTGCCAGCAGCTTGCCAGGGGAGAAAGATGGCTACACCTTC. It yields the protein CASSLPGEKDGYTF.

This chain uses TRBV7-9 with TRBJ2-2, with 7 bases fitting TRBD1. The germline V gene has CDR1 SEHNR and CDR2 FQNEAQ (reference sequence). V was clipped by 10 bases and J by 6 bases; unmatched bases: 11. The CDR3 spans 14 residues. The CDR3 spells CAIYYDRVAGELFF. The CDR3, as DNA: TGTGCCATCTACTATGACAGGGTAGCCGGGGAGCTGTTTTTT.

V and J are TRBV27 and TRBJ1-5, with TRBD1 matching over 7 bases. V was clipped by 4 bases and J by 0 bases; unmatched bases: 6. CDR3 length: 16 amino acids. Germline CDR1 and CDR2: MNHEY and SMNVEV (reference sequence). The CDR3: CASSSETGYSNQPQHF. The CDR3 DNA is TGTGCCAGCAGTTCGGAGACAGGGTATAGCAATCAGCCCCAGCATTTT.

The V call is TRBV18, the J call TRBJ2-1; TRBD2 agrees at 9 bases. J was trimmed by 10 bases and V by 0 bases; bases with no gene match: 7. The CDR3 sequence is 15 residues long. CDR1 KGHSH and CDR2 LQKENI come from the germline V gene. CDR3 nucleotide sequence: TGTGCCAGCTCACCACCGAATAGCGGGAGCACCGAGCAGTTCTTC. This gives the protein CASSPPNSGSTEQFF.

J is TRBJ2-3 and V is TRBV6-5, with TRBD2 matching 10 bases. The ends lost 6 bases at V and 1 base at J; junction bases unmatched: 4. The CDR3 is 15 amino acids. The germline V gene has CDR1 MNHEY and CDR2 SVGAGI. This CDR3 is CASRYGTSGTDTQYF. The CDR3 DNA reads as TGTGCCAGCAGATACGGGACTAGCGGCACAGATACGCAGTATTTT.

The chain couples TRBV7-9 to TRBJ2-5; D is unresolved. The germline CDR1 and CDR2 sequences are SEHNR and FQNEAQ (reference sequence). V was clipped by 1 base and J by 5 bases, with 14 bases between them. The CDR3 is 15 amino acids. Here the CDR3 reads CASSLVWSLGETQYF. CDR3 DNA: TGTGCCAGCAGCTTAGTTTGGTCCCTCGGGGAGACCCAGTACTTC.

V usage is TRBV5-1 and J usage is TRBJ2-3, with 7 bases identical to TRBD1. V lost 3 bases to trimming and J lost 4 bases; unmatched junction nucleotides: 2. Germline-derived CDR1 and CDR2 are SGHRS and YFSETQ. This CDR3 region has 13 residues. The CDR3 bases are TGCGCCAGCAGCTCAACAGGGGCAGATACGCAGTATTTT. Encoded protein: CASSSTGADTQYF.

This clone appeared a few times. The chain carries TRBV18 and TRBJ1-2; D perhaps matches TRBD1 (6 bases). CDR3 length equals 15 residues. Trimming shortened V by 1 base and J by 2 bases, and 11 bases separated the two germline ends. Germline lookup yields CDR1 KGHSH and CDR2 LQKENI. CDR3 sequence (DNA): TGTGCCAGCTCACCACAACCGGGACAAAACTATGGCTACACCTTC. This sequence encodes CASSPQPGQNYGYTF.

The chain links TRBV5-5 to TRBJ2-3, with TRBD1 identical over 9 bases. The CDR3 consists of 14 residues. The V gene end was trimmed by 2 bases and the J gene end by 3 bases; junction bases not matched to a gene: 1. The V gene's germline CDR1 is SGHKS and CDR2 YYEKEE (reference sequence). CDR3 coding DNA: TGTGCCAGCAGCTTCGGACAGGGGACAGATACGCAGTATTTT. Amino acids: CASSFGQGTDTQYF.

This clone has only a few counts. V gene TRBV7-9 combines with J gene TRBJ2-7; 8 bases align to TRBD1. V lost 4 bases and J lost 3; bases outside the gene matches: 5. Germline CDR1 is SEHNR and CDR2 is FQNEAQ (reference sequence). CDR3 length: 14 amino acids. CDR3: CASSSGTGFYEQYF. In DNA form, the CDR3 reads TGTGCCAGCAGCTCGGGGACAGGCTTCTACGAGCAGTACTTC.